A selection of T cell receptor beta chains follows, all from one sample in a study of STAT5B mutations in CD4+ large granular lymphocyte leukemia. Method: immunoSEQ multiplex PCR; TCRdb's copy keeps in-frame clones and lacks some. The sample carries 34,000 or so clones, approximately 86% recorded once. Sequencing was carried out using CD4+ T cells from blood buffy coats. These receptors all come from a human donor in good health. Both conserved end residues are part of each CDR3. Fields, in order: J gene, V gene, CDR3 protein.

j_call: TRBJ2-3; v_call: TRBV27; cdr3_aa: CASSLWSSVGTDTQYF
j_call: TRBJ1-2; v_call: TRBV5-1; cdr3_aa: CASRLERSLGYTF
j_call: TRBJ2-7; v_call: TRBV5-1; cdr3_aa: CASSLFIGGTGRSEQYF
j_call: TRBJ2-2; v_call: TRBV11-3; cdr3_aa: CASSETSGEVTGELFF
j_call: TRBJ2-1; v_call: TRBV5-1; cdr3_aa: CASSVTGSDEQFF
j_call: TRBJ1-4; v_call: TRBV6-6; cdr3_aa: CASSYQGNEKLFF
j_call: TRBJ1-2; v_call: TRBV7-2; cdr3_aa: CASSFPGRMHGYTF
j_call: TRBJ2-7; v_call: TRBV4-2; cdr3_aa: CASSQAHGQGGTYEQYF
j_call: TRBJ2-1; v_call: TRBV28; cdr3_aa: CASSTHGGNNEQFF
j_call: TRBJ1-5; v_call: TRBV7-2; cdr3_aa: CASSLGYVSNQPQHF
j_call: TRBJ2-7; v_call: TRBV6-5; cdr3_aa: CASSPGLHYEQYF
j_call: TRBJ1-1; v_call: TRBV30; cdr3_aa: CAWGSGGTEAFF
j_call: TRBJ2-5; v_call: TRBV9; cdr3_aa: CASSAAGGRKTQYF
j_call: TRBJ2-6; v_call: TRBV7-7; cdr3_aa: CASSGSGANVLTF
j_call: TRBJ1-5; v_call: TRBV7-8; cdr3_aa: CASSLDLTPYQPQHF
j_call: TRBJ2-7; v_call: TRBV27; cdr3_aa: CASSPEKLAGAGEQYF
j_call: TRBJ1-1; v_call: TRBV28; cdr3_aa: CASSLGQEETEAFF
j_call: TRBJ2-2; v_call: TRBV2; cdr3_aa: CASSGASGIAGELFF
j_call: TRBJ2-7; v_call: TRBV15; cdr3_aa: CATSRGTSGSIPRLRGQYF
j_call: TRBJ2-1; v_call: TRBV29-1; cdr3_aa: CSVAEQGSYNEQFF
j_call: TRBJ2-1; v_call: TRBV10-1; cdr3_aa: CASSESNTIDEQFF
j_call: TRBJ2-1; v_call: TRBV7-2; cdr3_aa: CASSPSVQTNEQFF
j_call: TRBJ2-7; v_call: TRBV28; cdr3_aa: CASSLEGIASYEQYF
j_call: TRBJ2-7; v_call: TRBV19; cdr3_aa: CASSISSVRAYEQYF
j_call: TRBJ2-1; v_call: TRBV6-6; cdr3_aa: CASRDREGGEQFF
j_call: TRBJ2-1; v_call: TRBV2; cdr3_aa: CASSGQGINEQFF
j_call: TRBJ2-7; v_call: TRBV4-1; cdr3_aa: CASSPRASGRAGEQYF
j_call: TRBJ1-2; v_call: TRBV4-1; cdr3_aa: CASSHIRDGGLYGYTF
j_call: TRBJ2-2; v_call: TRBV18; cdr3_aa: CASSYGLAGNTGELFF
j_call: TRBJ2-2; v_call: TRBV5-4; cdr3_aa: CASSLGGLAGELFF